What follows is one T cell receptor beta chain and its context. Its specificity is unknown. PCR involved 60 Vbeta and 13 Jbeta primers. The protocol was immunoSEQ multiplex PCR, while the TCRdb copy is restricted to in-frame clones and leaves out a portion. The sample holds about 140,000 clones, around 80% seen once. This specimen comes from a study of cytomegalovirus exposure and HLA in healthy donors. Whole-study results and caveats: According to an earlier analysis, most TCR beta V segments yielded productive rearrangements about 87% or about 30% of the time.

Germline CDR1 reads SGHTA; CDR2 reads FQGNSA. Germline trimming cut 5 bases from V and 6 bases from J; bases unmatched to any gene: 4. The CDR3 length is 13 residues. The TCR was taken from a woman aged 60-70 years in good health and CMV-seropositive. V usage is TRBV7-2 and J usage is TRBJ2-1; 7 bases agree with TRBD2. Material for sequencing was PBMCs. The CDR3 protein is CASSTWTSNEQFF. Here the CDR3 DNA reads TGTGCCAGCAGCACTTGGACTAGCAATGAGCAGTTCTTC.